Included here is one T cell receptor beta chain sequence, with context. The sample carries other DNA sequences with the same CDR3. The data were taken from a study of blood T cell repertoires in COVID-19. Per the original methods: For nucleated cells, counts were estimated from reference gene primer amplification. Assay used: immunoSEQ multiplex PCR; TCRdb lists only in-frame clones, some missing. Clone size and V and J calls were adopted from that table, with D and trimming inferred from the DNA. The table shows a few hundred thousand clones, with about 90% occurring only once. Assignments of participants to cohorts depended upon their own reported clinical history. Exposed enrollees had met someone with a PCR-confirmed or clinician-diagnosed COVID-19 case at some point within the 2 weeks before study entry. The CDR3 is made up of 15 amino acids. The J segment lost 3 bases and the V segment lost 0 bases, leaving 3 bases of the junction unmatched. The germline CDR1 and CDR2 sequences are SGHRS and YFSETQ.

The sequence was obtained from a woman aged 50 to 60 who had been exposed to COVID-19. The specimen sequenced was PBMCs or T cells enriched from blood (not recorded which). J is TRBJ2-7 and V is TRBV5-1, with 10 bases matching TRBD1. This CDR3 reads CASSLGGTGVYEQYF. CDR3 DNA sequence: TGCGCCAGCAGCTTGGGCGGGACAGGGGTCTACGAGCAGTACTTC.